These T cell receptor beta chains were read from a single sample in a study of OX40 agonist ivuxolimab in advanced cancers. TCRdb's copy holds only in-frame clones and misses some; the assay was immunoSEQ multiplex PCR. The sample carries roughly 72,000 clones, roughly 80% recorded once. Sequenced here: CD4+ or CD8+ T cells sorted from blood, sampled in a trial of the OX40 agonist ivuxolimab. These receptors were taken from an adult with an advanced solid tumor such as melanoma, head and neck, liver or kidney cancer. The conserved cysteine and the conserved F or W are not part of the CDR3 here. A D gene is named only where the DNA matches it firmly. Some rows have no size entry. The others give once, few or many, or a class for an expanded clone.

abundance,d_gene,j_gene,v_gene,CDR3aa
NA,NA,TRBJ2-7,TRBV2,ASNGRSYEQY
NA,NA,TRBJ1-1,TRBV11-1,ASSLASWAIEAF
once,TRBD2,TRBJ2-7,TRBV11-2,ASSTLLAGNEQY
NA,NA,TRBJ2-3,TRBV5-4,ASSLPQGADTQY
NA,NA,TRBJ1-3,TRBV5-4,ASSLDGNTIY
NA,NA,TRBJ2-1,TRBV7-9,ASTRSGEQF
many,NA,TRBJ1-1,TRBV7-9,ASSLEGGIIEAF
NA,TRBD1,TRBJ1-6,TRBV11-3,ASSFGTANSPLH
NA,NA,TRBJ1-4,TRBV27,ASSFSGVSNEKLF
few,NA,TRBJ2-7,TRBV5-6,ASSLWTTSSYEQY
NA,NA,TRBJ1-1,TRBV6-5,ASSFRGTEAF
NA,NA,TRBJ1-4,TRBV4-1,ASSQAGRGIEKLF
NA,TRBD1,TRBJ2-5,TRBV28,ATKQTGPQETQY
NA,NA,TRBJ1-3,TRBV6-4,ASSDLNAFSGNTIY
NA,NA,TRBJ2-2,TRBV5-1,ASSLVELNTGELF
medium-sized,TRBD1,TRBJ1-2,TRBV9,ASSAGHQGAYGYT
NA,NA,TRBJ2-1,TRBV5-1,ASSDQGSQEQF
NA,TRBD2,TRBJ2-1,TRBV7-2,ASRKLAGALDEQF
few,TRBD2,TRBJ2-5,TRBV11-3,ASSLAGGRETQY
NA,TRBD1,TRBJ2-1,TRBV10-3,AISESLQGQGI
NA,NA,TRBJ1-3,TRBV6-1,ASSETYTIY
NA,TRBD1,TRBJ2-7,TRBV30,AWSVGTGGQY
few,TRBD1,TRBJ2-5,TRBV4-3,ASSQGTGGAETQY
NA,TRBD1,TRBJ2-7,TRBV18,ASSPAGTGTEQY
NA,TRBD1,TRBJ1-4,TRBV23-1,ASSQKGTGGCDEKLF
NA,TRBD1,TRBJ1-2,TRBV9,ASSAGTDYVYGYT
NA,NA,TRBJ1-3,TRBV9,ASSSIGQSVNTIY
NA,NA,TRBJ2-3,TRBV19,ASSIRAGSKDTQY
few,TRBD1,TRBJ1-5,TRBV2,ASGQALNQPQH
NA,NA,TRBJ1-1,TRBV27,ASSFGTAVTEAF
NA,NA,TRBJ1-2,TRBV5-1,ASSSGGFDYGYT
few,NA,TRBJ1-5,TRBV7-9,ASSSGTKRNQPQH
NA,NA,TRBJ1-1,TRBV7-2,ASSLRFAAPGQGTEAF
once,NA,TRBJ2-5,TRBV6-1,ASSEAPDTKTQY
few,TRBD1,TRBJ2-2,TRBV6-4,ASSSRPGGNTGELF
once,NA,TRBJ2-5,TRBV6-5,ASRRDLSKEAQY
NA,TRBD1,TRBJ1-1,TRBV6-4,ASSRTGDTEAF
NA,NA,TRBJ1-2,TRBV2,ASSVTAGNYGYT
NA,NA,TRBJ2-7,TRBV29-1,SVGHGTTYEQY
NA,NA,TRBJ2-3,TRBV11-3,ASSSRGADTQY
NA,NA,TRBJ2-5,TRBV6-1,ASSEAWGQETQY
NA,TRBD2,TRBJ2-2,TRBV7-2,ASSLAGAGVRGGELF
NA,NA,TRBJ1-1,TRBV9,ASSTAQGNTEAF
NA,TRBD1,TRBJ1-2,TRBV6-5,ASGRGLGGGYT
NA,NA,TRBJ2-4,TRBV19,AISNRAGDIQY
medium-sized,NA,TRBJ2-7,TRBV9,ASSPFGVTEQY
NA,TRBD1,TRBJ1-1,TRBV19,ASRPQGDRAEAF
NA,TRBD2,TRBJ2-2,TRBV5-1,ASSPGLAGVDTGELF
once,NA,TRBJ1-2,TRBV6-5,ASSTGYGYT
NA,NA,TRBJ1-4,TRBV2,AGGRSEKLF
NA,TRBD1,TRBJ2-7,TRBV25-1,ASRQGYEQY
NA,TRBD2,TRBJ2-3,TRBV11-3,ASSFRAGGLSDTQY
NA,TRBD2,TRBJ2-3,TRBV10-3,AISGLAGGPTDTQY
NA,TRBD1,NA,TRBV5-1,ASSLVGTGGYEQY
few,NA,TRBJ1-5,TRBV2,ASRDTGSSNQPQH
NA,NA,TRBJ1-2,TRBV7-2,ASSLRPRDNYGYT